One sample yielded the 27 T cell receptor beta chains listed below, sequenced in a study of T cell repertoires in cytomegalovirus infection. TCRdb re-analysed the reads in MiXCR, keeping a single row per CDR3 protein. The sample lists fewer than 400,000 distinct CDR3 sequences, 15% to 20% occurring once. The sequenced sample was PBMCs. The origin of the receptors is a human donor in good health (CMV status not recorded). Some clones in this sample may be carry-over from other donors' samples.

This clonotype came up many times. The chain carries TRBV7-8 and TRBJ1-5; 8 nucleotides match TRBD1. The CDR3 totals 16 residues. From germline, CDR1 is SGHVS and CDR2 FQNEAQ. V was clipped by 5 bases and J by 6 bases; unmatched bases: 12. CDR3 DNA sequence: TGTGCCAGCAGCAAGCCGGGACAGGTGTTTGGTCAGCCCCAGCATTTT. It specifies CASSKPGQVFGQPQHF.

A few counts support this clonotype. This rearrangement joins TRBV5-1 to TRBJ2-3; D tentatively reads TRBD1 or TRBD2 (5 bases each). The CDR3 is made up of 16 amino acids. Germline loops: CDR1 SGHRS, CDR2 YFSETQ. V was shortened by 0 bases and J by 3 bases, with 14 bases between the two germline ends. Here the CDR3 DNA reads TGCGCCAGCAGCTTGGTAGTCGGGGCAGGGACAGATACGCAGTATTTT. Amino acids: CASSLVVGAGTDTQYF.

Ten or more counts support this clonotype. V usage is TRBV6-5 and J usage is TRBJ1-2; 8 bases match TRBD1. V lost 0 bases, J lost 4 bases, and 1 base stayed unmatched. The CDR3 extends over 14 amino acids. The germline CDR1 and CDR2 sequences are MNHEY and SVGAGI. The CDR3 here is CASSYSGQAYGYTF. The CDR3 DNA reads TGTGCCAGCAGTTACTCGGGACAGGCCTATGGCTACACCTTC.

This clonotype has a handful of counts. The chain joins TRBV6-5 to TRBJ2-2; D possibly corresponds to TRBD2 (6 bases). The CDR3 length is 14 residues. Germline-derived CDR1 and CDR2 are MNHEY and SVGAGI. V lost 2 bases to trimming and J lost 8 bases, with 12 bases between them. CDR3 sequence (DNA): TGTGCCAGCAGTTACGCGGCGGGGTATGGGGAGCTGTTTTTT. Protein: CASSYAAGYGELFF.

This clonotype was counted at least ten times. The chain links TRBV7-8 to TRBJ2-3; possibly TRBD1 for D (7 bases). This CDR3 contains 15 residues. The germline V gene has CDR1 SGHVS and CDR2 FQNEAQ. V was clipped by 5 bases and J by 4 bases, with 16 bases between them. In DNA, the CDR3 is TGTGCCAGCAGCCGGGGCAGGGGGGACCCAGATACGCAGTATTTT. It yields the protein CASSRGRGDPDTQYF.

This chain links TRBV30 with TRBJ2-5, with 7 bases aligning to TRBD1. The CDR3 totals 13 residues. Germline values: CDR1 GTSNPN, CDR2 SVGIG (reference sequence). Losses at the gene ends were 6 bases for V and 5 bases for J; bases not matched to a gene: 9. This chain's CDR3 is CACRDSLFETQYF. The DNA of the CDR3 is TGTGCCTGTCGGGACAGCCTCTTCGAGACCCAGTACTTC.

The chain couples TRBV12-3 or TRBV12-4 to TRBJ1-2, with a weak D call TRBD1 (5 bases). The CDR3 loop spans 14 amino acids. V was cut by 5 bases and J by 6 bases, with 16 bases left in between. For the CDR3, the DNA is TGTGCCAGCAGTCCATACAGGTTGGGGAATGGCTACACCTTC. It encodes CASSPYRLGNGYTF.

Only a few counts were recorded for this clonotype. V is TRBV20-1 and J is TRBJ2-3; 15 nucleotides match TRBD2. The V segment lost 6 bases and the J segment 0 bases; nucleotides outside the gene matches: 7. This CDR3 contains 17 residues. Germline V gene data show CDR1 as DFQATT and CDR2 as SNEGSKA (reference sequence). CDR3 nucleotides: TGCAGTGCCTACGGGACTAGCGGGGGGTCTAGCACAGATACGCAGTATTTT. It translates to CSAYGTSGGSSTDTQYF.

In its sample, this clonotype was seen a few times. In DNA, the CDR3 is TGCGCCAGCAGCCAAGATTTCACCTTTAGCGGGGACCGGGTAGAGACCCAGTACTTC. Translated: CASSQDFTFSGDRVETQYF. This chain uses TRBV4-3 with TRBJ2-5; 8 positions match TRBD2. The germline V gene has CDR1 LGHNA and CDR2 YSLEER. V lost 0 bases, J lost 4 bases, and 16 bases stayed unmatched. The CDR3 is 19 residues long.

This clonotype came up many times. The J gene is TRBJ2-7, the V gene TRBV4-3, with 7 bases aligning to TRBD2. V shed 0 bases and J 2 bases; nucleotides not matched to a gene: 4. The germline V gene encodes CDR1 LGHNA and CDR2 YSLEER. The CDR3 spans 15 residues. The CDR3 reads CASSQELAETYEQYF. The CDR3 nucleotides are TGCGCCAGCAGCCAAGAGCTAGCGGAGACCTACGAGCAGTACTTC.

The table lists this clonotype with many counts. The chain couples TRBV7-9 to TRBJ2-5; 8 bases agree with TRBD2. CDR3 length: 15 residues. Germline CDR1 and CDR2: SEHNR and FQNEAQ (reference sequence). With 5 bases clipped from V and 3 bases from J, the junction kept 8 bases outside the gene matches. This CDR3 is CASSASGSWEETQYF. The DNA of the CDR3 is TGTGCCAGCAGCGCAAGCGGGAGTTGGGAAGAGACCCAGTACTTC.

In regard to this clonotype: One junction end does not reproduce the germline sequence, and a read error may be involved. The chain carries TRBV19 and TRBJ2-2, with D possibly being TRBD2 (5 bases). This CDR3 region has 14 residues. The germline V gene encodes CDR1 LNHDA and CDR2 SQIVND (reference sequence). This CDR3 reads CASSIRTSTGKLFF. The CDR3 DNA is TGTGCCAGTAGTATTAGGACGTCGACCGGGAAGCTGTTTTTT.

This clonotype showed up just a few times. The J gene is TRBJ2-5, the V gene TRBV7-9; 9 bases fit TRBD2. The CDR3 has 18 residues. Losses at the gene ends were 2 bases for V and 0 bases for J; bases not matched to a gene: 10. The germline CDR1 and CDR2 sequences are SEHNR and FQNEAQ (reference sequence). The DNA for the CDR3 is TGTGCCAGCAGCTTACCAGCGGGGGGACACCTCTACCAAGAGACCCAGTACTTC. It translates to CASSLPAGGHLYQETQYF.

This clonotype has more than one count but fewer than ten. V and J are TRBV28 and TRBJ1-1; a possible D gene is TRBD1 (6 bases). The CDR3 sequence is 17 residues long. V lost 10 bases to trimming and J lost 4 bases, with 28 bases between them. Germline assignment: CDR1 MDHEN and CDR2 SYDVKM. The DNA of the CDR3 is TGTGCCACCATTCCCCCTTCGGGCGCGAAAGGGGGCACTGAAGCTTTCTTT. Its translation is CATIPPSGAKGGTEAFF.

Ten or more counts support this clonotype. V and J are TRBV12-3 or TRBV12-4 and TRBJ2-1; D is ambiguous. This CDR3 contains 15 residues. Between the trimmed V and J ends, which lost 3 bases and 6 bases, there was a span of 15 bases. The CDR3 DNA follows: TGTGCCAGCAGTTTTCGAATTGGCACTTTCAATGAGCAGTTCTTC. It codes for CASSFRIGTFNEQFF.

The rearrangement joins TRBV6-6 to TRBJ1-1; TRBD1 agrees at 7 bases. Germline CDR1 reads MNHNY; CDR2 reads SVGAGI (reference sequence). J was trimmed by 11 bases and V by 5 bases; bases with no gene match: 8. CDR3 length: 12 residues. CDR3: CASSPSDRAAFF. CDR3 sequence (DNA): TGTGCCAGCAGTCCCTCCGACAGGGCGGCTTTCTTT.

This chain's CDR3 is CASSTRTGSDEQYF. As DNA, the CDR3 is TGTGCCAGCAGTACTCGGACAGGGAGTGATGAGCAGTACTTC. The chain uses TRBV28 and TRBJ2-7; 8 bases are shared with TRBD1. This CDR3 region has 14 residues. Germline CDR1 reads MDHEN; CDR2 reads SYDVKM. J was trimmed by 7 bases and V by 5 bases; bases with no gene match: 10.

There are a few counts of this clonotype. This sequence joins TRBV6-5 and TRBJ2-2; D gene uncertain. The CDR3 is made up of 13 amino acids. In germline, CDR1 is MNHEY, CDR2 SVGAGI. V lost 5 bases to trimming and J lost 4 bases, with 8 bases between them. The CDR3 bases are TGTGCCAGCAGTAGTACTACCACCGGGGAGCTGTTTTTT. Protein: CASSSTTTGELFF.

The chain joins TRBV6-1 to TRBJ2-7, with 7 positions matching TRBD2. The CDR3 covers 14 residues. Germline V gene lookup returns CDR1 MNHNS and CDR2 SASEGT. The trim removed 4 bases at V and 2 bases at J, leaving 5 bases unmatched. The CDR3 sequence: CASSAAGDTYEQYF. The CDR3 nucleotides read TGTGCCAGCAGTGCTGCGGGAGATACCTACGAGCAGTACTTC.

This clonotype was counted only a few times. This chain links TRBV7-9 with TRBJ2-7; TRBD2 is a possible D gene (5 bases). Trimming removed 5 bases from V and 7 bases from J, with 15 bases in between. CDR1 is SEHNR, CDR2 FQNEAQ, per germline (reference sequence). The CDR3 has 13 amino acids. CDR3 DNA sequence: TGTGCCAGCAGCGCGGAGGAGACCAAGGAGCAGTACTTC. It is translated as CASSAEETKEQYF.

This clonotype appeared many times. The chain joins TRBV5-4 to TRBJ2-1, with 7 bases lining up with TRBD2. Trimming cost V 0 bases and J 6 bases; bases outside gene matches: 6. Germline lookup yields CDR1 SGHNT and CDR2 YYREEE (reference sequence). The CDR3 is made up of 15 amino acids. CDR3: CASSLGAGPGNEQFF. As DNA, the CDR3 is TGTGCCAGCAGCTTGGGAGCGGGACCGGGCAATGAGCAGTTCTTC.

This clonotype was found a few times. The V call is TRBV12-3 or TRBV12-4, the J call TRBJ1-4, with D perhaps TRBD1 (6 bases). The CDR3 sequence is 14 residues long. V was shortened by 3 bases and J by 8 bases, with 13 bases between the two germline ends. CDR3 residues: CASSFRGPEEKLFF. The CDR3 nucleotides read TGTGCCAGCAGTTTCAGGGGCCCTGAAGAAAAACTGTTTTTT.

This clonotype occurred a few times. V usage is TRBV2 and J usage is TRBJ2-5; 9 nucleotides agree with TRBD2. Germline V gene sequence: CDR1 SNHLY, CDR2 FYNNEI. This CDR3 contains 17 residues. V gave up 9 bases and J gave up 2 bases; unmatched junction bases: 16. CDR3 nucleotides: TGTGCCAGTGATTACGCGGGAGGGGGCCAGGTACAAGAGACCCAGTACTTC. Protein product: CASDYAGGGQVQETQYF.

In this sample, this clonotype turned up many times. This chain joins TRBV12-3 or TRBV12-4 and TRBJ2-7; D is ambiguous. The CDR3 covers 12 residues. Trimming stripped 5 bases from V and 4 bases from J, with 9 bases between. The DNA of the CDR3 is TGTGCCAGCAGTGCCTCGCTTTACGAGCAGTACTTC. This encodes CASSASLYEQYF.

This clonotype was seen a few times. This sequence joins TRBV6-1 and TRBJ2-7; perhaps TRBD1 as D (5 bases). The CDR3 contains 15 residues. V was shortened by 10 bases and J by 1 base, with 20 bases between the two germline ends. Germline V gives CDR1 MNHNS, CDR2 SASEGT. CDR3 amino acids: CATVVGPQGSYEQYF. The CDR3 nucleotides are TGTGCCACCGTAGTAGGTCCTCAGGGTTCCTACGAGCAGTACTTC.

The V call is TRBV4-1, the J call TRBJ2-5, with D tentatively TRBD1 or TRBD2 (6 bases each). Per the germline V gene, CDR1 is MGHRA and CDR2 is YSYEKL. V dropped 4 bases and J dropped 1 base, with 16 bases sitting between them. This CDR3 has 16 amino acids. The CDR3 DNA reads as TGCGCCAGCAGCCCAGCGGGTAGGGGGGCCCAAGAGACCCAGTACTTC. Translated, it gives CASSPAGRGAQETQYF.

This chain's CDR3 is CSAAPGPYNEQFF. DNA for the CDR3: TGCAGTGCTGCGCCGGGACCATACAATGAGCAGTTCTTC. The chain combines TRBV20-1 with TRBJ2-1; D possibly matches TRBD1 or TRBD2 (5 bases each). The germline gives CDR1 DFQATT, CDR2 SNEGSKA (reference sequence). Trimming left V 5 bases short and J 4 bases short, with 12 bases between. The CDR3 contains 13 residues.